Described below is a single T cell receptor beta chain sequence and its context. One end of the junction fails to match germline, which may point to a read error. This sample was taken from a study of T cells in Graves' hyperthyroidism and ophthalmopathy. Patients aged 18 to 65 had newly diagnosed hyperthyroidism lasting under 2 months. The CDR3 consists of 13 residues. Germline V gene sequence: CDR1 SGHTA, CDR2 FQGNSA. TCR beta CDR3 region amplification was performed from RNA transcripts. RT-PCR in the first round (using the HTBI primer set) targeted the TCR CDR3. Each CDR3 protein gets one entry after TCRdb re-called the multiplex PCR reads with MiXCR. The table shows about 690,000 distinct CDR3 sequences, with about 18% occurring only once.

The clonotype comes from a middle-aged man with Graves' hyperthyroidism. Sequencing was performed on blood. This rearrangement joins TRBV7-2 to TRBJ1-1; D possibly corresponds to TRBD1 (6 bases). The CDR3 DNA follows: TGTGCCTGCAGCCAGGACAGGAACACTGAAGCTTTCTTT. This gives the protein CACSQDRNTEAFF.